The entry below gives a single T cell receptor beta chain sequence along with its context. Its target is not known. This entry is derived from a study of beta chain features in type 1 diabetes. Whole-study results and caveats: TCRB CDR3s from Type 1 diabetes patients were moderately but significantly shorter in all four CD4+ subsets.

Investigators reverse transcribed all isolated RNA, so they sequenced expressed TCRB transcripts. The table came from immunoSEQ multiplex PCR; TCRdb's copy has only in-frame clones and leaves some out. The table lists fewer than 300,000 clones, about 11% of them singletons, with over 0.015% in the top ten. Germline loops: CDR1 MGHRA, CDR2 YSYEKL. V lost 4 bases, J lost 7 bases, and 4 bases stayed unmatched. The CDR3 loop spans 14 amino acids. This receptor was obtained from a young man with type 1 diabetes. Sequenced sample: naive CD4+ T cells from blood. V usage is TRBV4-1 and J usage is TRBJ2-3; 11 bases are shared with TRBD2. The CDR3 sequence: CASSLWTSGHTQYF. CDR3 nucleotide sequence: TGCGCCAGCAGCCTTTGGACTAGCGGGCATACGCAGTATTTT.